This section outlines one T cell receptor (beta chain) sequence together with its context. Its specificity is not known. The sample is drawn from a study of T cell responses to AZD1222 COVID-19 vaccine. Notes on the study in general: Per reports, nearly half of all spike-specific TCRs target regions that are unmutated in variants. Clonal diversity may have been underestimated in mostly white British donors. All repertoire sampling was performed exclusively after the peak T cell response. When two AZD1222 doses had been given, Spike-specific TCR breadth and depth rose.

Assay: immunoSEQ multiplex PCR; the TCRdb copy retains only in-frame clones and omits some. The table has about 110,000 clones, about nine tenths seen once. This CDR3 has 14 residues. CDR1 and CDR2 from the germline V gene are SGDLS and YYNGEE. The V end was cut by 0 bases, the J end by 2 bases, with 9 bases between. The rearrangement links TRBV9 to TRBJ2-7; unclear D gene. Sample: peripheral blood, taken 28 days after the second AZD1222 dose. This clonotype originated in an adult who received the AZD1222 COVID-19 vaccine. The CDR3 is CASSVDSGTYEQYF. The CDR3 nucleotides read TGTGCCAGCAGCGTAGATTCAGGAACCTACGAGCAGTACTTC. Drawing the rest from reference TRBV9 and TRBJ2-7, the complete variable domain is DSGVTQTPKHLITATGQRVTLRCSPRSGDLSVYWYQQSLDQGLQFLIQYYNGEERAKGNILERFSAQQFPDLHSELNLSSLELGDSALYFCASSVDSGTYEQYFGPGTRLTVT.